What follows are 13 T cell receptor beta chains derived from one specimen sequenced in a study of beta chain features in type 1 diabetes. The isolated RNA, all of it, was reverse transcribed, so expressed TCRB transcripts were what got sequenced. The repertoire was sequenced with immunoSEQ multiplex PCR; TCRdb's copy has only in-frame clones and lacks some. The sample holds about 150,000 clones, around a tenth seen once. Sequenced input: central memory CD4+ T cells from blood. The source of these receptors is a man between 18 and 35 years old in good health.

This clone has just a few counts. The chain joins TRBV4-3 to TRBJ2-2; no definite D call. The CDR3 length is 13 residues. V lost 3 bases and J 1 base, leaving 3 bases between the germline ends. CDR1 and CDR2 (germline): LGHNA, YSLEER. The CDR3 here is CASSQRNTGELFF. The CDR3 bases are TGCGCCAGCAGCCAGAGGAACACCGGGGAGCTGTTTTTT.

In its sample, this clone was seen many times. The chain joins TRBV5-1 to TRBJ2-2; D is perhaps TRBD1 (6 bases). CDR1 SGHRS and CDR2 YFSETQ come from the germline V gene. CDR3 length equals 15 residues. Trimming pared 5 bases from V and 0 bases from J, leaving 11 bases between. CDR3 protein: CASSRDIANTGELFF. As DNA, the CDR3 is TGCGCCAGCAGTAGGGACATAGCGAACACCGGGGAGCTGTTTTTT.

A few counts support this clone. The chain employs TRBV7-8 and TRBJ2-2; D may be TRBD1 (6 bases). CDR1 is SGHVS and CDR2 is FQNEAQ in the germline V gene. The CDR3 is 14 residues long. The V and J ends lost 3 bases and 3 bases respectively, with 8 bases between them. CDR3 loop: CASSFTGYTGELFF. DNA of the CDR3: TGTGCCAGCAGCTTCACAGGGTACACCGGGGAGCTGTTTTTT.

This clone was counted ten times or more. The chain is built from TRBV30 and TRBJ1-4; D is possibly TRBD1 (5 bases). The CDR3 length is 13 residues. The germline V gene has CDR1 GTSNPN and CDR2 SVGIG (reference sequence). V was shortened by 5 bases and J by 12 bases, with 19 bases between the two germline ends. The CDR3 loop reads CAWRSAGWSELFF. The CDR3 nucleotides read TGTGCCTGGCGATCGGCAGGGTGGTCGGAACTGTTTTTT. The complete variable domain, with remaining parts taken from reference TRBV30 and TRBJ1-4, reads SQTIHQWPATLVQPVGSPLSLECTVEGTSNPNLYWYRQAAGRGLQLLFYSVGIGQISSEVPQNLSASRPQDRQFILSSKKLLLSDSGFYLCAWRSAGWSELFFGSGTQLSVL.

This clone was found a few times. Other DNA sequences in this sample translate to the same CDR3. The chain recombines TRBV6-5 with TRBJ1-2; D gene ambiguous. The germline V gene has CDR1 MNHEY and CDR2 SVGAGI. The CDR3 loop spans 14 amino acids. The V gene lost 0 bases and the J gene lost 8 bases, with 13 bases spanning the gap. The CDR3 is CASSYSMGANGYTF. CDR3 in DNA: TGTGCCAGCAGTTACTCGATGGGCGCCAACGGCTACACCTTC.

The rearrangement joins TRBV7-2 to TRBJ1-4, with 8 bases lining up with TRBD1. Germline CDR1 and CDR2: SGHTA and FQGNSA. The CDR3 runs 13 residues. V dropped 5 bases and J dropped 5; count of bases not matched to a gene: 1. CDR3 in amino acids: CASSRQGNEKLFF. DNA for the CDR3: TGTGCCAGCAGCCGACAGGGGAATGAAAAACTGTTTTTT.

This clone was seen a few times. The genes are TRBV29-1 and TRBJ1-1; D unresolved. This CDR3 is 13 amino acids long. Deletions cut 1 base from V and 4 bases from J, with 10 bases between. From germline, CDR1 is SQVTM and CDR2 ANQGSEA. CDR3 sequence reads: CSVEGRRGTEAFF. CDR3 coding DNA: TGCAGCGTTGAAGGCCGCCGGGGCACTGAAGCTTTCTTT.

The rearrangement uses TRBV5-1 and TRBJ1-6; D may be TRBD1 (5 bases). This CDR3 comprises 18 residues. Germline V CDR1 and CDR2: SGHRS, YFSETQ. Between the trimmed V and J ends, which lost 2 bases and 1 base, there was a span of 16 bases. The CDR3 protein is CASSFTTPRVSYNSPLHF. As DNA, the CDR3 is TGCGCCAGCAGCTTCACAACTCCCAGGGTATCCTATAATTCACCCCTCCACTTT.

This clone was counted a few times. This chain connects TRBV18 to TRBJ2-1; 10 positions agree with TRBD1. Germline CDR1 is KGHSH and CDR2 is LQKENI. The CDR3 runs to 16 residues. The trim removed 2 bases at V and 1 base at J, leaving 2 bases unmatched. CDR3 sequence reads: CASSPGQGGSYNEQFF. Written as DNA, the CDR3 is TGTGCCAGCTCACCAGGACAGGGGGGATCCTACAATGAGCAGTTCTTC.

The sample holds a few counts of this clone. The V call is TRBV4-3, the J call TRBJ2-5; weak D call: TRBD2 (5 bases). This CDR3 comprises 13 residues. V was cut by 0 bases and J by 9 bases, with 11 bases left in between. Germline V gene sequence: CDR1 LGHNA, CDR2 YSLEER. The CDR3 DNA reads TGCGCCAGCAGCCAAGAGGTTTCCGGGGCCCAGTACTTC. Its protein is CASSQEVSGAQYF.

The chain combines TRBV30 with TRBJ2-1; D is undetermined. There are 13 residues in the CDR3. V was cut by 4 bases and J by 1 base, with 8 bases left in between. Germline loops: CDR1 GTSNPN, CDR2 SVGIG (reference sequence). Here the CDR3 DNA reads TGTGCCTGGACGCGCGGTTCCTACAATGAGCAGTTCTTC. Translating it yields CAWTRGSYNEQFF.

This clone was seen a handful of times. The chain uses TRBV6-5 and TRBJ2-1, with 7 bases aligning to TRBD1. Unmatched junction bases numbered 4, after V lost 2 bases and J lost 6 bases. CDR3 length equals 14 residues. CDR1 and CDR2 from the germline V gene are MNHEY and SVGAGI. In nucleotides, the CDR3 is TGTGCCAGCAGTTACAGGGGGCTAGTCAATGAGCAGTTCTTC. Translating gives CASSYRGLVNEQFF.

This clone was detected only a few times. Different DNA sequences within this sample yield the same CDR3. V and J are TRBV7-2 and TRBJ1-5; D possibly corresponds to TRBD1 (5 bases). Trimming pared 4 bases from V and 7 bases from J, leaving 8 bases between. From germline, CDR1 is SGHTA and CDR2 FQGNSA. This CDR3 spans 12 amino acids. CDR3: CASSSGSQPQHF. The CDR3 nucleotides are TGTGCCAGCAGCTCAGGGTCGCAGCCCCAGCATTTT.